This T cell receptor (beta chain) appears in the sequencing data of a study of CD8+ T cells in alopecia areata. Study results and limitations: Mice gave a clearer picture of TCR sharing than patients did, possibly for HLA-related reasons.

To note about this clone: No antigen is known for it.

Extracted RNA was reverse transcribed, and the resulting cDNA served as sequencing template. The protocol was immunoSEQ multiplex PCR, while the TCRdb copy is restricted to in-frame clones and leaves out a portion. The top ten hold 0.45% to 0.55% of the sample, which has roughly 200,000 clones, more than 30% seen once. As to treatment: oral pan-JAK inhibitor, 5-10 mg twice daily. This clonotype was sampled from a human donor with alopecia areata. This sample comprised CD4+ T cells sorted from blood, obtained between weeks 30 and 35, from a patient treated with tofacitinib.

The CDR3 DNA reads as TGTGCCAGCAGCCAAGACTTGGACAGGGGTTGGGGTACGCAGTATTTT. Amino acids: CASSQDLDRGWGTQYF. The V and J genes are TRBV4-2 and TRBJ2-3; TRBD1 matches at 9 bases. The length of the CDR3 is 16 residues. V trimming: 0 bases; J trimming: 8 bases; junction bases outside the gene matches: 9. Germline V gene lookup returns CDR1 LGHNA and CDR2 YNFKEQ.